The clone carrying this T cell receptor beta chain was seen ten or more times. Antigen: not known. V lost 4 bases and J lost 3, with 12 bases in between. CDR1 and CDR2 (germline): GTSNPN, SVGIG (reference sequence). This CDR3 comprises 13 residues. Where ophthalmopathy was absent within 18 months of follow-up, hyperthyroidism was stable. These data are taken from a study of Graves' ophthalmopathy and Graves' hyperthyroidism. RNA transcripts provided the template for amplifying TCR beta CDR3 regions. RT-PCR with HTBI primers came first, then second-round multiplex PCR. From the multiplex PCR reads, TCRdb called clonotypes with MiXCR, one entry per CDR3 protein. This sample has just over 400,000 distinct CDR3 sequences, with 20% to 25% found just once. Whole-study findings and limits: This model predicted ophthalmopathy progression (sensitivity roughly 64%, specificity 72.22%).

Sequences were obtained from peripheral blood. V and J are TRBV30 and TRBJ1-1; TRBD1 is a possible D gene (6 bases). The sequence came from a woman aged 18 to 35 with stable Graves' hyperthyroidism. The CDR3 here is CAWTWRGYTEAFF. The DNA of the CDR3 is TGTGCCTGGACCTGGAGGGGGTACACTGAAGCTTTCTTT.